The clone carrying this TCR beta chain occurred a few times. Its antigen is not identified. This record belongs to a study of T-cell memory formation after mild COVID-19. Across the study: Most TCR clusters belonged to a single donor.

The CDR3 is made up of 15 amino acids. Per germline, CDR1 MNHNS and CDR2 SASEGT. V lost 5 bases and J 6 bases, leaving 17 bases between the germline ends. MiXCR was run by TCRdb on the 5' RACE reads, yielding one entry per CDR3 protein. This sample has around 35,000 distinct CDR3 sequences, with under 8% found just once. Whole-study results and caveats: Pre-infection memory showed some responding clones, and this suggested that cross-reactive memory joined.

The chain couples TRBV6-1 to TRBJ2-1; D is possibly TRBD1 (5 bases). The sample was PBMCs or a T cell subset sorted from them (not recorded which). This sequence originates from a man between 18 and 29 years old who had mild COVID-19 (a few samples of this study predate the infection). Cell type and time point are not known. The DNA for the CDR3 is TGTGCCAGCAGTCCCACCCCGACAGTAGGCAATGAGCAGTTCTTC. It encodes CASSPTPTVGNEQFF.